The text below deals with one T cell receptor (beta chain). Its antigen is not known. There are 15 residues in the CDR3. Germline V CDR1 and CDR2: SGHNT, YYREEE (reference sequence). The germline V and J ends were trimmed by 0 bases and 3 bases, with 10 bases remaining between them. PCR was performed using 60 Vbeta and 13 Jbeta primers. The protocol was immunoSEQ multiplex PCR, while the TCRdb copy is restricted to in-frame clones and leaves out a portion. The specimen's table records approximately 110,000 clones. The data stem from a study of cytomegalovirus exposure and HLA in healthy donors. Findings of the study overall: The authors later found HLA-associated TCR beta chains more clonally expanded than equally common others. Judged likely to be a sequencing artifact was a cluster of highly shared sequence variants. In vitro testing confirmed a few CMV-associated chains as specific for CMV antigens. In an earlier analysis, most TCR beta V segments were productive about 87% or about 30% of the time.

This chain uses TRBV5-4 with TRBJ2-1, with D possibly being TRBD2 (5 bases). The material sequenced was PBMCs. The clonotype comes from a young man in good health and CMV-seronegative. CDR3 in DNA: TGTGCCAGCAGCTTGGGACATGCGGGCTACAATGAGCAGTTCTTC. This sequence encodes CASSLGHAGYNEQFF. Drawing the rest from reference TRBV5-4 and TRBJ2-1, the complete variable domain is ETGVTQSPTHLIKTRGQQVTLRCSSQSGHNTVSWYQQALGQGPQFIFQYYREEENGRGNFPPRFSGLQFPNYSSELNVNALELDDSALYLCASSLGHAGYNEQFFGPGTRLTVL.